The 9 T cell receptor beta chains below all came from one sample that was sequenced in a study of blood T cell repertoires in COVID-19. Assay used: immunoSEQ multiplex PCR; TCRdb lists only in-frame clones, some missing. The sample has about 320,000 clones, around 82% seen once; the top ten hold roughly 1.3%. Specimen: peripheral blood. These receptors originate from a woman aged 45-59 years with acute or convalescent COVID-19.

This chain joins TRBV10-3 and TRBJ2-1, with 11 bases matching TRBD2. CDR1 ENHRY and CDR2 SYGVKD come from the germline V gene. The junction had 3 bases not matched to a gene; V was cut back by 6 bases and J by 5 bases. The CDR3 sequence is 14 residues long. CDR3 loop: CAIRGGLADNEQFF. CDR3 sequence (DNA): TGTGCCATCAGGGGGGGACTAGCGGACAATGAGCAGTTCTTC.

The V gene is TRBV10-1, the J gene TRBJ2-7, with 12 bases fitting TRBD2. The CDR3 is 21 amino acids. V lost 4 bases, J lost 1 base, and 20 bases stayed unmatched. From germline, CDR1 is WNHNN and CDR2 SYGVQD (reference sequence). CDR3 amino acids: CASSGPPRTSGIGQASYEQYF. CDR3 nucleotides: TGCGCCAGCAGTGGCCCGCCTCGGACTAGCGGGATCGGTCAAGCTTCCTACGAGCAGTACTTC.

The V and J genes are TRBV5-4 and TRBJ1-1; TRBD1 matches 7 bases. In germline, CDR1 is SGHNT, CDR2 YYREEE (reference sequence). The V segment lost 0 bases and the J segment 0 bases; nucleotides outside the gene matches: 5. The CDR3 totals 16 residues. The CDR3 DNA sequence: TGTGCCAGCAGCTTGGATACGGGACAGCTGAACACTGAAGCTTTCTTT. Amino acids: CASSLDTGQLNTEAFF.

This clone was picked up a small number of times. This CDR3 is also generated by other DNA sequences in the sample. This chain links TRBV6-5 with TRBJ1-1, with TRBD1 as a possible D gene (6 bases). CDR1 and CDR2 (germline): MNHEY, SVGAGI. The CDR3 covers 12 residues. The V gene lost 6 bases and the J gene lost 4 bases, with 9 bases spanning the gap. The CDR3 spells CASSRGGTEAFF. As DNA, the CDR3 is TGTGCCAGCAGCCGAGGGGGCACTGAAGCTTTCTTT.

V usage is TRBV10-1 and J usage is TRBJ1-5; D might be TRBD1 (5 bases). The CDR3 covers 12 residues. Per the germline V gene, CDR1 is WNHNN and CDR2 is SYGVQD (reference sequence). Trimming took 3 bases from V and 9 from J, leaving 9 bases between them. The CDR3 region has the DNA TGCGCCAGCAGTGACCCCGGGGGGCCCCAGCATTTT. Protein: CASSDPGGPQHF.

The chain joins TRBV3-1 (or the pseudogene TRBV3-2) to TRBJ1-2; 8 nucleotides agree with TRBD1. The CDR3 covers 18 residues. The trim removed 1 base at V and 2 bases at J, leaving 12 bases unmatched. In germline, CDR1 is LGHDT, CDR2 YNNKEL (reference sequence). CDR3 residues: CASSQALLGNRGNYGYTF. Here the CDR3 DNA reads TGTGCCAGCAGCCAAGCCCTACTCGGGAACAGGGGGAACTATGGCTACACCTTC.

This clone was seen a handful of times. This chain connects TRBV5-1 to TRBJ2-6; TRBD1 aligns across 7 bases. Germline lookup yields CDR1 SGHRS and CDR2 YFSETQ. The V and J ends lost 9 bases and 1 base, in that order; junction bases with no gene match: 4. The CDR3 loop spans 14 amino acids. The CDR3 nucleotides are TGCGCCACCGAGACAGGGTCTGGGGCCAACGTCCTGACTTTC. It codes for CATETGSGANVLTF.

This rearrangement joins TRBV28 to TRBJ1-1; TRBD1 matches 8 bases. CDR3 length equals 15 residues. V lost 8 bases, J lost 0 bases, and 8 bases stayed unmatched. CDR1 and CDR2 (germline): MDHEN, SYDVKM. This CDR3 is CASPSGGGMNTEAFF. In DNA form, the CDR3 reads TGTGCCAGCCCCTCAGGGGGCGGCATGAACACTGAAGCTTTCTTT.

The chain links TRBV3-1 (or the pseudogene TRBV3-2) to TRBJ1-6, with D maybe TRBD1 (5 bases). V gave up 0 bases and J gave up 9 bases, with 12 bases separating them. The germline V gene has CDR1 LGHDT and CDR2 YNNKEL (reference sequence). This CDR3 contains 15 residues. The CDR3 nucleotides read TGTGCCAGCAGCCAAGAAGCTGGACAAAGTTCACCCCTCCACTTT. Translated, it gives CASSQEAGQSSPLHF.